Listed here is a single TCR beta chain. The sample is drawn from a study of CD4 and CD8 cells across lung adenocarcinoma regions. Samples came from patients with localized non-small cell lung adenocarcinoma. TCRdb ran MiXCR on the PCR reads and lists one entry per CDR3 protein. The sample includes tens of thousands of distinct CDR3 sequences, 52% of them seen just once. The clonotype comes from a male donor with lung adenocarcinoma. The CD4 and CD8 labels of this study may be unreliable. The sequenced material came from CD4+ T cells from the center of a lung tumor.

The CDR3 region has the DNA TGCGCCAGCGCAACCGGGACTTCGAACACCGGGGAGCTGTTTTTT. Residues: CASATGTSNTGELFF. The gene calls are TRBV5-1 and TRBJ2-2, with TRBD2 as a possible D gene (6 bases). V was pared by 7 bases and J by 0 bases, with 13 bases between. Germline CDR1 is SGHRS and CDR2 is YFSETQ. The CDR3 is 15 residues long.